The clone carrying this T cell receptor beta chain showed up just a few times. Its antigen is undetermined. This specimen comes from a study of post-analysis software for immune sequencing data. General study results and limits: Versus controls, multiple sclerosis patients showed significantly lower diversity (normalized Chao1). TRBV segments more frequent in patients than in controls numbered five and included TRBV5-6, TRBV5-1 and TRBV20-1.

Unique molecular identifiers were carried by the TCR beta cDNA libraries. From roughly 1 to 10 million T cells, 400,000 to 500,000 cDNA molecules were obtained. A single record per CDR3 protein comes from TCRdb applying MiXCR to the PCR reads. The top ten hold 3.4% of the sample, which has under 200,000 distinct CDR3 sequences, 29% seen once. The CDR3 loop spans 13 amino acids. Germline V CDR1 and CDR2: DFQATT, SNEGSKA (reference sequence). The V gene end was trimmed by 5 bases and the J gene end by 5 bases; junction bases not matched to a gene: 5. The clonotype comes from a girl aged 2-17 years with multiple sclerosis. The specimen sequenced was blood. This chain connects TRBV20-1 to TRBJ1-5; 8 bases map to TRBD1. The CDR3 DNA sequence: TGCAGTGCTGGTAAACAGGGGGATCAGCCCCAGCATTTT. Its translation: CSAGKQGDQPQHF.